A selection of T cell receptor beta chains follows, all from one sample in a study of CD8 T cell repertoires and HIV-1 epitope variants. TCRdb's table, derived via immunoSEQ multiplex PCR, lists solely in-frame clones and lacks some. The repertoire consists of some 5,400 clones, with 66% occurring once and the leading ten covering 39%. Their target antigens are unknown. The sample was cultured CD8+ T cells derived from PBMCs. All receptors derive from a male donor with HIV. Both conserved end residues are part of each CDR3. The order of the fields is J gene, D gene, clone size, V gene, CDR3 protein, CDR3 DNA. D genes are given only for firm matches. Some rows mark clone size as missing; the rest say once, few, many or name a class of expanded clone.

J: TRBJ2-6
D: .
size: .
V: TRBV27
CDR3: CASTPGLSGANVLTF
DNA: TGTGCCAGCACCCCCGGGCTCTCTGGGGCCAACGTCCTGACTTTC

J: TRBJ2-1
D: TRBD1
size: .
V: TRBV7-7
CDR3: CAVRDRGSSYNEQFF
DNA: TGTGCTGTCCGGGACAGGGGATCCTCCTACAATGAGCAGTTCTTC

J: TRBJ2-2
D: TRBD2
size: .
V: TRBV4-2
CDR3: CASSQSPIGGANTGELFF
DNA: TGTGCCAGCAGCCAATCCCCTATCGGGGGGGCCAACACCGGGGAGCTGTTTTTT

J: TRBJ2-3
D: TRBD2
size: .
V: TRBV28
CDR3: CASSFSSGGLKDTQYF
DNA: TGTGCCAGCAGTTTCTCTAGCGGGGGGCTCAAGGATACGCAGTATTTT

J: TRBJ2-1
D: TRBD2
size: .
V: TRBV6-5
CDR3: CASRLSGTSRNEQFF
DNA: TGTGCCAGCAGACTCAGCGGGACTAGCAGGAATGAGCAGTTCTTC

J: TRBJ2-4
D: TRBD1
size: .
V: TRBV5-1
CDR3: CASSLNRDRGPTKNIQYF
DNA: TGCGCCAGCAGCTTGAACCGGGACAGGGGGCCCACCAAAAACATTCAGTACTTC

J: TRBJ2-1
D: TRBD2
size: .
V: TRBV18
CDR3: CASSLEGLESSYNEQFF
DNA: TGTGCCAGCTCACTAGAGGGACTAGAGAGCTCCTACAATGAGCAGTTCTTC

J: TRBJ1-1
D: TRBD1
size: .
V: TRBV7-2
CDR3: CASSLWDRGRPEAFF
DNA: TGTGCCAGCAGCTTATGGGACAGGGGGCGACCTGAAGCTTTCTTT

J: TRBJ2-1
D: TRBD2
size: few
V: TRBV10-2
CDR3: CASSDSSGGQGEQFF
DNA: TGCGCCAGCAGTGATTCGAGCGGGGGGCAAGGTGAGCAGTTCTTC

J: TRBJ1-4
D: TRBD1
size: .
V: TRBV28
CDR3: CASRRTGHVGEKLFF
DNA: TGTGCCAGCAGGAGGACAGGGCACGTAGGGGAAAAACTGTTTTTT

J: TRBJ2-1
D: TRBD1
size: once
V: TRBV7-8
CDR3: CASSPDRGPYNEQFF
DNA: TGTGCCAGCAGCCCTGACAGGGGCCCCTACAATGAGCAGTTCTTC

J: TRBJ2-5
D: .
size: .
V: TRBV9
CDR3: CASSVEVGKTQYF
DNA: TGTGCCAGCAGCGTAGAGGTGGGAAAGACCCAGTACTTC

J: TRBJ2-2
D: .
size: .
V: TRBV9
CDR3: CASSLPTQNTGELFF
DNA: TGTGCCAGCAGCCTTCCGACTCAGAACACCGGGGAGCTGTTTTTT

J: TRBJ2-7
D: .
size: .
V: TRBV28
CDR3: CASSPFRDRYEQYF
DNA: TGTGCCAGCAGTCCGTTCCGGGACCGCTACGAGCAGTACTTC

J: TRBJ2-2
D: .
size: few
V: TRBV9
CDR3: CASSVTGNTGELFF
DNA: TGTGCCAGCAGCGTAACTGGGAACACCGGGGAGCTGTTTTTT

J: TRBJ2-7
D: .
size: few
V: TRBV7-9
CDR3: CASSPTSGRPIHEQYF
DNA: TGTGCCAGCAGCCCTACCTCGGGCCGTCCTATCCACGAGCAGTACTTC

J: TRBJ2-7
D: .
size: .
V: TRBV5-4
CDR3: CASSLRLAGGHEQYF
DNA: TGTGCCAGCAGCCTGCGTTTAGCCGGCGGACACGAGCAGTACTTC

J: TRBJ2-7
D: .
size: few
V: TRBV19
CDR3: CASSIDGGGANYEQYF
DNA: TGTGCCAGTAGTATAGATGGAGGGGGGGCCAACTACGAGCAGTACTTC

J: TRBJ1-2
D: .
size: .
V: TRBV5-4
CDR3: CASSPWPVELDYGYTF
DNA: TGTGCCAGCAGCCCTTGGCCGGTAGAATTGGACTATGGCTACACCTTC

J: TRBJ1-2
D: TRBD1
size: .
V: TRBV7-8
CDR3: CASSGQGRTYGYTF
DNA: TGTGCCAGCAGCGGACAGGGGAGAACTTATGGCTACACCTTC

J: TRBJ2-7
D: .
size: once
V: TRBV28
CDR3: CASSLTSGTFAYEQYF
DNA: TGTGCCAGCAGCTTAACCTCAGGGACTTTCGCCTACGAGCAGTACTTC

J: TRBJ2-7
D: .
size: once
V: TRBV4-2
CDR3: CASSQDERDSYEQYF
DNA: TGTGCCAGCAGCCAAGATGAAAGGGACTCCTACGAGCAGTACTTC

J: TRBJ1-2
D: .
size: .
V: TRBV21-1
CDR3: CASSKPLGLYTF
DNA: TGTGCCAGCAGCAAACCCCTGGGCTTATACACCTTC

J: TRBJ2-7
D: .
size: .
V: TRBV28
CDR3: CASSPPDSYEQYF
DNA: TGTGCCAGCAGCCCCCCGGACAGCTACGAGCAGTACTTC

J: TRBJ2-1
D: .
size: few
V: TRBV11-1
CDR3: CASSARWREQFF
DNA: TGTGCCAGCAGCGCAAGGTGGCGCGAGCAGTTCTTC

J: TRBJ2-7
D: .
size: .
V: TRBV28
CDR3: CASITAGSDEQYF
DNA: TGTGCCAGCATTACGGCAGGGTCCGACGAGCAGTACTTC

J: TRBJ2-1
D: .
size: .
V: TRBV5-8
CDR3: CASSFGQGLGEQFF
DNA: TGTGCCAGCAGCTTCGGGCAGGGCCTTGGGGAGCAGTTCTTC

J: TRBJ2-7
D: TRBD1
size: .
V: TRBV19
CDR3: CASSPGQGLLYEQYF
DNA: TGTGCCAGTAGTCCCGGACAGGGGCTATTGTACGAGCAGTACTTC

J: TRBJ1-5
D: TRBD1
size: few
V: TRBV6-6
CDR3: CASSYGNRGRVQPQHF
DNA: TGTGCCAGCAGTTACGGGAACAGGGGACGAGTTCAGCCCCAGCATTTT

J: TRBJ2-7
D: TRBD1
size: few
V: TRBV10-3
CDR3: CAINSGQGYEQYF
DNA: TGTGCCATCAATTCCGGACAGGGCTACGAGCAGTACTTC

J: TRBJ1-5
D: .
size: .
V: TRBV7-6
CDR3: CASSQGAGLTLQPQHF
DNA: TGTGCCAGCAGCCAAGGGGCAGGGTTGACTCTTCAGCCCCAGCATTTT

J: TRBJ1-1
D: .
size: few
V: TRBV6-4
CDR3: CASSEQGGNTEAFF
DNA: TGTGCCAGCAGCGAACAGGGAGGAAACACTGAAGCTTTCTTT

J: TRBJ2-5
D: .
size: .
V: TRBV6-6
CDR3: CAGQGGGEETQYF
DNA: TGTGCCGGACAAGGGGGGGGTGAAGAGACCCAGTACTTC

J: TRBJ2-5
D: .
size: .
V: TRBV28
CDR3: CASVSGGTGAPETQYF
DNA: TGTGCCAGCGTCAGCGGGGGGACAGGGGCCCCAGAGACCCAGTACTTC

J: TRBJ2-7
D: .
size: few
V: TRBV6-5
CDR3: CASSSDVSAYEQYF
DNA: TGTGCCAGCAGTTCAGATGTCTCGGCCTACGAGCAGTACTTC

J: TRBJ1-1
D: .
size: medium-sized
V: TRBV19
CDR3: CASSIDRTPEAFF
DNA: TGTGCCAGTAGTATAGACCGGACACCTGAAGCTTTCTTT

J: TRBJ2-7
D: .
size: few
V: TRBV10-2
CDR3: CASSESAFTHEQYF
DNA: TGCGCCAGCAGTGAGTCGGCTTTCACGCACGAGCAGTACTTC

J: TRBJ1-5
D: TRBD1
size: .
V: TRBV15
CDR3: CATSGTGGNQPQHF
DNA: TGTGCCACCAGCGGGACAGGGGGCAATCAGCCCCAGCATTTT

J: TRBJ1-1
D: .
size: .
V: TRBV19
CDR3: CASSISLSGAFF
DNA: TGTGCCAGTAGTATTTCCTTGTCCGGAGCTTTCTTT

J: TRBJ1-4
D: .
size: .
V: TRBV27
CDR3: CASSSGRGNEKLFF
DNA: TGTGCCAGCAGTTCAGGACGGGGTAATGAAAAACTGTTTTTT

J: TRBJ2-7
D: .
size: few
V: TRBV2
CDR3: CASSSDVSAYEQYF
DNA: TGTGCCAGCAGTTCAGATGTCTCGGCCTACGAGCAGTACTTC

J: TRBJ2-7
D: TRBD1
size: few
V: TRBV5-1
CDR3: CASSGDRAYEQYF
DNA: TGCGCCAGCAGCGGGGACAGGGCCTACGAGCAGTACTTC

J: TRBJ1-4
D: .
size: .
V: TRBV21-1
CDR3: CASSKENGGREKLFF
DNA: TGTGCCAGCAGCAAAGAGAACGGAGGAAGGGAAAAACTGTTTTTT

J: TRBJ1-6
D: .
size: .
V: TRBV15
CDR3: CATKENYNSPLHF
DNA: TGTGCCACCAAGGAAAACTATAATTCACCCCTCCACTTT

J: TRBJ2-7
D: .
size: .
V: TRBV4-2
CDR3: CASSQEGQGRFEQYF
DNA: TGTGCCAGCAGCCAAGAAGGACAAGGCCGCTTCGAGCAGTACTTC

J: TRBJ2-7
D: TRBD1
size: once
V: TRBV30
CDR3: CAWSTGTGANEQYF
DNA: TGTGCCTGGAGTACCGGGACAGGGGCGAACGAGCAGTACTTC

J: TRBJ2-7
D: .
size: .
V: TRBV5-6
CDR3: CASSHTVGQLTYEQYF
DNA: TGTGCCAGCAGCCACACAGTGGGGCAGTTAACCTACGAGCAGTACTTC

J: TRBJ2-7
D: .
size: .
V: TRBV5-6
CDR3: CASSEKQGRFQYEQYF
DNA: TGTGCCAGCAGCGAAAAACAGGGACGGTTTCAGTACGAGCAGTACTTC

J: TRBJ2-7
D: .
size: .
V: TRBV7-6
CDR3: CASSLGQTVYEQYF
DNA: TGTGCCAGCAGCTTAGGGCAGACGGTATACGAGCAGTACTTC

J: TRBJ2-5
D: .
size: .
V: TRBV6-1
CDR3: CASSEGRETQYF
DNA: TGTGCCAGCAGTGAAGGTCGGGAGACCCAGTACTTC

J: TRBJ2-1
D: TRBD1
size: .
V: TRBV28
CDR3: CASSETTGDGGSSYNEQFF
DNA: TGTGCCAGCAGCGAAACGACAGGGGACGGGGGTAGCTCCTACAATGAGCAGTTCTTC

J: TRBJ2-7
D: .
size: .
V: TRBV28
CDR3: CASSLSRGAYEQYF
DNA: TGTGCCAGCAGTTTATCCAGGGGAGCCTACGAGCAGTACTTC

J: TRBJ2-7
D: .
size: .
V: TRBV19
CDR3: CASSTGTTYYEQYF
DNA: TGTGCCAGTAGTACAGGGACCACCTACTACGAGCAGTACTTC